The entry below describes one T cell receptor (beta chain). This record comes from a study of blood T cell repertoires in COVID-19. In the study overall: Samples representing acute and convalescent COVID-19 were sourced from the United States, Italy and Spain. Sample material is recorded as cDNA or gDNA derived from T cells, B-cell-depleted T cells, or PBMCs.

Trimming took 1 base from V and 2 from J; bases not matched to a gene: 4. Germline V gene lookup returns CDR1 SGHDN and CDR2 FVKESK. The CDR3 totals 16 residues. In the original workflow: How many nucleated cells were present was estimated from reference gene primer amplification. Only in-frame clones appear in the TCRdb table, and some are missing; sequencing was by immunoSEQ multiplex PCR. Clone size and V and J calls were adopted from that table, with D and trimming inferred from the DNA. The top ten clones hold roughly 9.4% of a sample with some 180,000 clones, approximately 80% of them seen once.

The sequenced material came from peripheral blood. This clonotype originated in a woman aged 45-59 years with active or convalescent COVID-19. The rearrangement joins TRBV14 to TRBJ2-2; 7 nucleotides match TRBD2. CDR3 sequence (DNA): TGTGCCAGCAGCCAAGCCCTAGCGGTTAACACCGGGGAGCTGTTTTTT. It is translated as CASSQALAVNTGELFF.